These 17 T cell receptor beta chains were sequenced from one sample in a study of radiotherapy plus CTLA-4 blockade in lung cancer. Repertoires were generated with immunoSEQ multiplex PCR, while TCRdb's copy carries only in-frame clones and drops some. The sample includes tens of thousands of clones, 60% to 80% of them seen just once. The sequenced sample was peripheral blood, obtained from a patient treated with radiotherapy plus ipilimumab. The receptors originated from a human donor with non-small cell lung cancer whose response to radiotherapy plus ipilimumab could not be evaluated.

The V gene is TRBV29-1, the J gene TRBJ2-3; D call uncertain. The CDR3 contains 15 residues. Trimming shortened V by 2 bases and J by 3 bases, and 15 bases separated the two germline ends. Germline CDR1 reads SQVTM; CDR2 reads ANQGSEA. The CDR3 DNA sequence: TGCAGCGTTGAAAGAGGCCTACCCAAGACAGATACGCAGTATTTT. It is translated as CSVERGLPKTDTQYF.

The genes are TRBV29-1 and TRBJ2-7, with D possibly TRBD2 on 7 matching bases. The CDR3 is made up of 17 amino acids. The germline CDR1 and CDR2 sequences are SQVTM and ANQGSEA. V was clipped by 2 bases and J by 6 bases, with 26 bases between them. This CDR3 is CSVERRGRAGRSTEQYF. DNA for the CDR3: TGCAGCGTTGAAAGAAGGGGGAGAGCGGGGAGGTCTACCGAGCAGTACTTC.

The sample holds a few counts of this clone. J is TRBJ2-5 and V is TRBV4-2; 9 positions agree with TRBD2. This CDR3 has 15 amino acids. V lost 1 base to trimming and J lost 1 base; unmatched junction nucleotides: 1. Germline-derived CDR1 and CDR2 are LGHNA and YNFKEQ. CDR3 DNA sequence: TGTGCCAGCAGCCAAGGTAGCGGGGGCCAAGAGACCCAGTACTTC. It translates to CASSQGSGGQETQYF.

Here the CDR3 reads CASSPPTSGGTYEQYF. For the CDR3, the DNA is TGTGCCAGCTCACCGCCCACTAGCGGGGGAACCTACGAGCAGTACTTC. This chain links TRBV18 with TRBJ2-7; 11 bases align to TRBD2. Germline CDR1 is KGHSH and CDR2 is LQKENI. V gave up 3 bases and J gave up 2 bases; unmatched junction bases: 6. CDR3 length: 16 amino acids. Together with reference TRBV18 and TRBJ2-7, the CDR3 gives the full variable domain: NAGVMQNPRHLVRRRGQEARLRCSPMKGHSHVYWYRQLPEEGLKFMVYLQKENIIDESGMPKERFSAEFPKEGPSILRIQQVVRGDSAAYFCASSPPTSGGTYEQYFGPGTRLTVT.

J is TRBJ1-2 and V is TRBV25-1; D gene uncertain. CDR1 and CDR2 from the germline V gene are MGHDK and SYGVNS. The CDR3 runs 11 residues. The ends were cut back, 5 bases at V and 8 bases at J, with 9 bases in the middle. The CDR3 region has the DNA TGTGCCAGCAGTAACCTCGGGGGCTACACCTTC. It translates to CASSNLGGYTF.

V usage is TRBV7-2 and J usage is TRBJ1-1, with D possibly matching TRBD1 (6 bases). The CDR3 contains 14 residues. The germline CDR1 and CDR2 sequences are SGHTA and FQGNSA. Trimming removed 4 bases at V and 11 bases at J, with 20 bases between. CDR3 nucleotide sequence: TGTGCCAGCAGCTCCAGCCTCAGGGGTCGAGACGCTTTCTTT. This sequence encodes CASSSSLRGRDAFF.

The J gene is TRBJ1-2, the V gene TRBV5-4, with unresolved D. The V gene lost 4 bases and the J gene lost 2 bases, with 21 bases spanning the gap. Germline CDR1 is SGHNT and CDR2 is YYREEE (reference sequence). CDR3 size: 17 residues. As DNA, the CDR3 is TGTGCCAGCAGCGCCCCGGTTCCGAGGGATAGGAACTATGGCTACACCTTC. Its protein product is CASSAPVPRDRNYGYTF.

Worth noting for this clone: At one end the junction does not follow the germline gene, possibly because of a read error. The genes are TRBV28 and TRBJ1-2; TRBD1 matches 7 bases. Germline V CDR1 and CDR2: MDHEN, SYDVKM. The CDR3 runs to 14 residues. Here the CDR3 reads CVSSAGGTNYGYTF. In nucleotides, the CDR3 is TGTGTCAGCAGTGCAGGGGGGACCAACTATGGCTACACCTTC.

The chain employs TRBV18 and TRBJ1-1, with 7 bases aligning to TRBD1. Germline loops: CDR1 KGHSH, CDR2 LQKENI. With 3 bases clipped from V and 3 bases from J, the junction kept 4 bases outside the gene matches. This CDR3 spans 14 amino acids. Here the CDR3 DNA reads TGTGCCAGCTCACCCACAGGGGAGGACACTGAAGCTTTCTTT. This sequence encodes CASSPTGEDTEAFF.

The chain is built from TRBV27 and TRBJ2-7, with 7 bases that match TRBD1. CDR1 is MNHEY, CDR2 SMNVEV, per germline (reference sequence). With 6 bases clipped from V and 3 bases from J, the junction kept 5 bases outside the gene matches. The CDR3 extends over 13 amino acids. CDR3 DNA: TGTGCCAGCAGCACCACAGGGGTCTACGAGCAGTACTTC. Translated, it gives CASSTTGVYEQYF.

This chain uses TRBV6-1 with TRBJ1-4; no firm D call. Trimming stripped 5 bases from V and 5 bases from J, with 9 bases between. Germline CDR1 MNHNS, CDR2 SASEGT. The CDR3 extends over 13 amino acids. Written as DNA, the CDR3 is TGTGCCAGCAGTCGCGAGAGCAATGAAAAACTGTTTTTT. Encoded protein: CASSRESNEKLFF.

This clone was seen a handful of times. This rearrangement joins TRBV25-1 to TRBJ1-1, with a tentative D call TRBD1 (5 bases). Trimming stripped 3 bases from V and 4 bases from J, with 15 bases between. CDR1 and CDR2 (germline): MGHDK, SYGVNS. The CDR3 length is 15 residues. The CDR3 reads CASSDPAGVSTEAFF. As DNA, the CDR3 is TGTGCCAGCAGTGACCCCGCGGGGGTCAGCACTGAAGCTTTCTTT.

This clone was found once. The chain employs TRBV19 and TRBJ1-5; D is unresolved. The germline CDR1 and CDR2 sequences are LNHDA and SQIVND (reference sequence). The CDR3 sequence is 17 residues long. V was pared by 2 bases and J by 6 bases, with 20 bases between. CDR3 sequence (DNA): TGTGCCAGTAGTATAAGGAAACCCAACTTAGGGAGTCAGCCCCAGCATTTT. Encoded protein: CASSIRKPNLGSQPQHF.

The chain is built from TRBV7-2 and TRBJ2-5; 8 nucleotides align to TRBD2. This CDR3 has 13 amino acids. Germline V CDR1 and CDR2: SGHTA, FQGNSA. The V and J ends lost 4 bases and 5 bases, in that order; junction bases with no gene match: 3. Here the CDR3 DNA reads TGTGCCAGCAGCTCGGGGGGGAGGGAGACCCAGTACTTC. Translated: CASSSGGRETQYF.

The chain couples TRBV7-8 to TRBJ2-5; maybe TRBD2 (6 bases). The V gene lost 1 base and the J gene lost 5 bases, with 14 bases spanning the gap. This CDR3 has 15 amino acids. Germline lookup yields CDR1 SGHVS and CDR2 FQNEAQ. CDR3 sequence: CASSLVPTSRETQYF. Here the CDR3 DNA reads TGTGCCAGCAGCTTAGTTCCGACTAGTCGGGAGACCCAGTACTTC.

V is TRBV11-2 and J is TRBJ2-7; perhaps TRBD2 as D (5 bases). With 5 bases removed from V and 10 bases from J, the gap between germline ends came to 15 bases. The length of the CDR3 is 12 residues. The V gene's germline CDR1 is SGHAT and CDR2 FQNNGV. The CDR3 coding sequence is TGTGCCAGCAGCCCAAGCGGACCCAGACAGTACTTC. It translates to CASSPSGPRQYF.

The chain uses TRBV9 and TRBJ2-2, with 7 bases matching TRBD2. Germline lookup yields CDR1 SGDLS and CDR2 YYNGEE. J lost 6 bases, V lost 4 bases, and 15 bases had no gene match. The CDR3 is made up of 17 amino acids. The CDR3 DNA sequence: TGTGCCAGCAGCCCCCCTTTCGGGGTGGGAGGGTCCGGGGAGCTGTTTTTT. It translates to CASSPPFGVGGSGELFF.